This T cell receptor beta chain was recovered during a study of blood T cell repertoires in COVID-19. The V gene end was trimmed by 6 bases and the J gene end by 0 bases; junction bases not matched to a gene: 8. The CDR3 runs 15 residues. The germline V gene encodes CDR1 MNHNS and CDR2 SASEGT. In the source study's methods: Estimation of nucleated cell counts relied on the amplification of reference gene primers. Assay used: immunoSEQ multiplex PCR; TCRdb lists only in-frame clones, some missing. That table gives V, J and clone size, and the DNA gave D and trimming. The sample includes hundreds of thousands of clones, roughly 90% seen only once; the top ten take about 2.5%. The cohort comprised adults aged about 18 to 100 years residing in under 30 US areas. Participant-given clinical history determined each cohort assignment.

The rearrangement links TRBV6-1 to TRBJ2-7, with TRBD1 matching 7 bases. The sequenced sample was PBMCs or T cells enriched from blood (not recorded which). The source is a woman in her twenties or thirties with acute COVID-19. Here the CDR3 reads CASSDRGQSSYEQYF. CDR3 coding DNA: TGTGCCAGCAGCGACCGGGGACAGAGCTCCTACGAGCAGTACTTC.